A selection of T cell receptor beta chains follows, all from one sample in a study of OX40 agonist ivuxolimab in advanced cancers. The method was immunoSEQ multiplex PCR; TCRdb's version includes in-frame clones alone and lacks a portion of them. This table holds about 69,000 clones, about four fifths found once. Sample: CD4+ or CD8+ T cells sorted from blood, taken in a trial of the OX40 agonist ivuxolimab. The receptor set was obtained from an adult with an advanced solid tumor such as melanoma, head and neck, liver or kidney cancer. Both conserved end residues are part of each CDR3. The D gene is left open where the match is weak. For some rows the clone size is stated as once, few or many, or as a class when expanded; others skip it.

length: 15
D: TRBD1
V: TRBV25-1
size: once
J: TRBJ2-7
CDR3: CASSPRDRGSYEQYF
DNA: TGTGCCAGCAGCCCCCGGGACAGGGGGTCCTACGAGCAGTACTTC

length: 15
D: TRBD1
V: TRBV11-2
size: -
J: TRBJ2-5
CDR3: CASSLGTGGRETQYF
DNA: TGTGCCAGCAGCTTAGGGACAGGGGGTCGAGAGACCCAGTACTTC

length: 12
D: -
V: TRBV6-6
size: few
J: TRBJ2-7
CDR3: CASRQGGNEQYF
DNA: TGTGCCAGCAGGCAGGGAGGAAACGAGCAGTACTTC

length: 14
D: -
V: TRBV6-1
size: once
J: TRBJ2-7
CDR3: CASSEGGSSYEQYF
DNA: TGTGCCAGCAGTGAAGGGGGGAGCAGCTACGAGCAGTACTTC

length: 15
D: TRBD1
V: TRBV5-1
size: few
J: TRBJ1-2
CDR3: CATRGIAGTGEGYTF
DNA: TGCGCCACCCGGGGGATTGCCGGGACAGGGGAGGGCTACACCTTC

length: 16
D: -
V: TRBV19
size: once
J: TRBJ1-5
CDR3: CASSPYDRLSGQPQHF
DNA: TGTGCCAGTAGTCCCTACGACAGGCTTTCAGGGCAGCCCCAGCATTTT

length: 15
D: TRBD2
V: TRBV2
size: -
J: TRBJ2-5
CDR3: CASSIAGAPQETQYF
DNA: TGTGCCAGCAGCATAGCGGGGGCACCTCAAGAGACCCAGTACTTC

length: 17
D: -
V: TRBV27
size: -
J: TRBJ2-2
CDR3: CASSLSRGTPNTGELFF
DNA: TGTGCCAGCAGTTTGTCTCGGGGGACACCCAACACCGGGGAGCTGTTTTTT

length: 15
D: -
V: TRBV5-1
size: -
J: TRBJ1-1
CDR3: CASSVGDNLNTEAFF
DNA: TGCGCCAGCAGCGTTGGCGACAACTTGAACACTGAAGCTTTCTTT

length: 17
D: -
V: TRBV4-1
size: -
J: TRBJ2-3
CDR3: CASSQDGAREGTDTQYF
DNA: TGCGCCAGCAGCCAAGATGGGGCCAGGGAGGGCACAGATACGCAGTATTTT

length: 13
D: -
V: TRBV7-8
size: few
J: TRBJ1-6
CDR3: CASSLARDSPLHF
DNA: TGTGCCAGCAGCTTAGCCAGGGATTCACCCCTCCACTTT

length: 14
D: -
V: TRBV7-9
size: -
J: TRBJ1-1
CDR3: CASSPGGARTEAFF
DNA: TGTGCCAGCAGCCCGGGGGGGGCTCGTACTGAAGCTTTCTTT

length: 14
D: TRBD1
V: TRBV18
size: -
J: TRBJ2-3
CDR3: CASSPGQGPDTQYF
DNA: TGTGCCAGCTCACCGGGACAGGGACCAGATACGCAGTATTTT

length: 13
D: -
V: TRBV6-5
size: -
J: TRBJ2-7
CDR3: CASRGGLSYEQYF
DNA: TGTGCCAGCAGGGGGGGCCTCTCCTACGAGCAGTACTTC

length: 13
D: -
V: TRBV2
size: once
J: TRBJ1-1
CDR3: CASSTTSSPEAFF
DNA: TGTGCCAGCAGTACCACATCCAGCCCTGAAGCTTTCTTT

length: 14
D: TRBD2
V: TRBV7-3
size: -
J: TRBJ2-1
CDR3: CASSFSRGGSEQFF
DNA: TGTGCCAGCAGCTTCTCCCGCGGGGGGAGTGAGCAGTTCTTC

length: 12
D: -
V: TRBV19
size: -
J: TRBJ2-3
CDR3: CASSIGQGGQYF
DNA: TGTGCCAGTAGTATCGGGCAGGGTGGGCAGTATTTT

length: 16
D: TRBD2
V: TRBV11-2
size: -
J: TRBJ2-7
CDR3: CASSPAVFGGGNEQYF
DNA: TGTGCCAGCAGTCCGGCTGTTTTCGGGGGGGGTAACGAGCAGTACTTC

length: 18
D: TRBD2
V: TRBV15
size: -
J: TRBJ2-7
CDR3: CATSRASGLLAGGHEQYF
DNA: TGTGCCACCAGCAGAGCATCCGGATTGCTAGCGGGAGGTCACGAGCAGTACTTC

length: 14
D: -
V: TRBV5-1
size: -
J: TRBJ1-1
CDR3: CASSLGDFNTEAFF
DNA: TGCGCCAGCAGCTTGGGGGACTTCAACACTGAAGCTTTCTTT

length: 16
D: -
V: TRBV5-8
size: -
J: TRBJ2-7
CDR3: CASSLGNRMGGHEQYF
DNA: TGTGCCAGCAGCTTGGGTAACAGGATGGGGGGCCACGAGCAGTACTTC

length: 14
D: -
V: TRBV5-5
size: -
J: TRBJ2-3
CDR3: CASSLVGTLDTQYF
DNA: TGTGCCAGCAGCTTGGTCGGGACTCTCGATACGCAGTATTTT

length: 21
D: -
V: TRBV7-3
size: -
J: TRBJ2-1
CDR3: CASSLWIPRTLKTQFPSEQFF
DNA: TGTGCCAGCAGCTTATGGATACCTCGGACACTTAAGACCCAATTTCCCAGTGAGCAGTTCTTC

length: 15
D: TRBD2
V: TRBV11-2
size: -
J: TRBJ2-5
CDR3: CASSLGLAGRETQYF
DNA: TGTGCCAGCAGCTTAGGTCTAGCGGGAAGGGAGACCCAGTACTTC

length: 15
D: -
V: TRBV6-5
size: -
J: TRBJ1-3
CDR3: CASSYSRGSGNTIYF
DNA: TGTGCCAGCAGTTACTCGCGCGGCTCTGGAAACACCATATATTTT

length: 13
D: TRBD1
V: TRBV2
size: -
J: TRBJ2-7
CDR3: CASRGQGQYEQYF
DNA: TGTGCCAGCAGGGGACAGGGGCAATACGAGCAGTACTTC

length: 14
D: -
V: TRBV7-9
size: once
J: TRBJ2-7
CDR3: CASSGQGGGPEQYF
DNA: TGTGCCAGCAGCGGGCAGGGGGGCGGGCCCGAGCAGTACTTC

length: 14
D: -
V: TRBV7-2
size: -
J: TRBJ1-3
CDR3: CASSLGSSGNTIYF
DNA: TGTGCCAGCAGCTTAGGAAGCTCTGGAAACACCATATATTTT

length: 16
D: -
V: TRBV19
size: few
J: TRBJ1-5
CDR3: CASRLDPPGSNQPQHF
DNA: TGTGCCAGTAGATTGGACCCCCCGGGGAGCAATCAGCCCCAGCATTTT

length: 15
D: TRBD2
V: TRBV7-3
size: -
J: TRBJ2-3
CDR3: CASSLRRGVTDTQYF
DNA: TGTGCCAGCAGCTTACGGCGGGGGGTCACAGATACGCAGTATTTT

length: 15
D: TRBD1
V: TRBV12-5
size: many
J: TRBJ2-1
CDR3: CASGLPTSGGNEQFF
DNA: TGTGCTAGTGGTTTGCCGACCTCAGGGGGCAATGAGCAGTTCTTC

length: 16
D: TRBD1
V: TRBV5-1
size: -
J: TRBJ1-1
CDR3: CASSWNSGTGNTEAFF
DNA: TGCGCCAGCAGCTGGAATTCGGGGACAGGGAACACTGAAGCTTTCTTT

length: 14
D: -
V: TRBV13
size: -
J: TRBJ1-5
CDR3: CASSADRSNQPQHF
DNA: TGTGCCAGCAGCGCCGACAGAAGCAATCAGCCCCAGCATTTT

length: 14
D: -
V: TRBV7-2
size: -
J: TRBJ2-3
CDR3: CASSLVGQGDTQYF
DNA: TGTGCCAGCAGCTTAGTGGGCCAGGGGGATACGCAGTATTTT

length: 14
D: TRBD2
V: TRBV13
size: -
J: TRBJ2-1
CDR3: CASSTGRRGNEQFF
DNA: TGTGCCAGCTCCACCGGGAGGCGGGGCAATGAGCAGTTCTTC

length: 14
D: TRBD1
V: TRBV28
size: -
J: TRBJ1-1
CDR3: CASSQGALGTEAFF
DNA: TGTGCCAGCAGCCAGGGGGCGCTGGGCACTGAAGCTTTCTTT

length: 14
D: -
V: TRBV6-1
size: -
J: TRBJ2-7
CDR3: CASSVQGVSYEQYF
DNA: TGTGCCAGCAGTGTCCAGGGAGTCTCGTACGAGCAGTACTTC

length: 16
D: TRBD1
V: TRBV7-9
size: -
J: TRBJ1-1
CDR3: CASSNPGQGPYTEAFF
DNA: TGTGCCAGCAGTAACCCGGGACAGGGGCCATACACTGAAGCTTTCTTT

length: 12
D: -
V: TRBV19
size: -
J: TRBJ2-1
CDR3: CASSTRWNEQFF
DNA: TGTGCCAGTAGTACTCGATGGAATGAGCAGTTCTTC

length: 15
D: TRBD1
V: TRBV6-6
size: -
J: TRBJ1-2
CDR3: CASSSLGQGNYGYTF
DNA: TGTGCCAGCAGTTCCCTTGGACAGGGGAACTATGGCTACACCTTC

length: 13
D: -
V: TRBV30
size: -
J: TRBJ1-2
CDR3: CAWSYGTSDGYTF
DNA: TGTGCCTGGAGTTATGGTACCTCTGATGGCTACACCTTC

length: 14
D: -
V: TRBV9
size: -
J: TRBJ1-2
CDR3: CASSPPEGLYGYTF
DNA: TGTGCCAGCAGCCCCCCCGAGGGCCTCTATGGCTACACCTTC

length: 14
D: TRBD2
V: TRBV7-3
size: once
J: TRBJ2-1
CDR3: CASSGSGGVPKQFF
DNA: TGTGCCAGCAGCGGTAGCGGGGGGGTCCCTAAGCAGTTCTTC

length: 13
D: TRBD1
V: TRBV10-2
size: -
J: TRBJ2-3
CDR3: CASSESRGHPQYF
DNA: TGCGCCAGCAGTGAGTCTAGGGGGCATCCGCAGTATTTT

length: 13
D: -
V: TRBV6-1
size: -
J: TRBJ1-2
CDR3: CASSEPPSDGYTF
DNA: TGTGCCAGCAGTGAGCCCCCCTCGGATGGCTACACCTTC

length: 15
D: TRBD1
V: TRBV6-5
size: -
J: TRBJ1-4
CDR3: CASSYGRGLREKLFF
DNA: TGTGCCAGCAGTTACGGGAGGGGGCTGAGGGAAAAACTGTTTTTT

length: 12
D: -
V: TRBV7-6
size: -
J: TRBJ2-5
CDR3: CASSLGEETQYF
DNA: TGTGCCAGCAGCTTAGGGGAAGAGACCCAGTACTTC

length: 16
D: TRBD2
V: TRBV7-9
size: -
J: TRBJ2-3
CDR3: CASSFGLAGRTDTQYF
DNA: TGTGCCAGCAGCTTCGGACTAGCGGGGCGCACAGATACGCAGTATTTT

length: 14
D: -
V: TRBV6-5
size: -
J: TRBJ1-1
CDR3: CASSRGQINTEAFF
DNA: TGTGCCAGCAGCCGCGGACAGATAAACACTGAAGCTTTCTTT

length: 12
D: -
V: TRBV5-4
size: -
J: TRBJ1-2
CDR3: CASSTARAGYTF
DNA: TGTGCCAGCAGCACAGCTAGGGCTGGCTACACCTTC

length: 14
D: -
V: TRBV5-1
size: few
J: TRBJ2-7
CDR3: CASGSPGPAYEQYF
DNA: TGCGCCAGCGGGTCACCGGGACCGGCCTACGAGCAGTACTTC

length: 13
D: TRBD2
V: TRBV19
size: -
J: TRBJ2-3
CDR3: CASRTSGTDTQYF
DNA: TGTGCCAGTAGAACTAGCGGCACAGATACGCAGTATTTT

length: 15
D: -
V: TRBV5-1
size: -
J: TRBJ2-3
CDR3: CASSLEGGPVDTQYF
DNA: TGCGCCAGCAGCTTGGAAGGCGGCCCCGTGGATACGCAGTATTTT

length: 13
D: -
V: TRBV5-1
size: once
J: TRBJ1-2
CDR3: CASSSGRELLYTF
DNA: TGCGCCAGCAGCTCGGGACGGGAGCTACTATACACCTTC

length: 15
D: TRBD1
V: TRBV27
size: few
J: TRBJ1-6
CDR3: CASSPRQGAGSPLHF
DNA: TGTGCCAGCAGTCCGCGTCAGGGGGCAGGGTCACCCCTCCACTTT

length: 14
D: -
V: TRBV2
size: -
J: TRBJ2-5
CDR3: CASSMGQLKETQYF
DNA: TGTGCCAGCAGTATGGGGCAGTTAAAAGAGACCCAGTACTTC